This T cell receptor (beta chain) was obtained from a study of T cell repertoires in cytomegalovirus infection. Study as a whole: Indications of both CMV infection and matching HLA type were provided by public TCR beta signatures.

A single record per CDR3 protein comes from TCRdb applying MiXCR to the reads. The data contain 150,000 to 200,000 distinct CDR3 sequences, approximately 9.6% of them singletons. The V and J ends lost 1 base and 12 bases respectively, with 13 bases between them. CDR1 and CDR2 (germline): SGHTA, FQGNSA. The CDR3 extends over 12 amino acids. This clonotype was observed at least ten times. Its matching antigen is unknown. Findings and caveats of the study: The cumulative frequency of public TCR beta families identified carriers of CMV plus the relevant HLA.

This chain joins TRBV7-2 and TRBJ2-7; D not resolved. The sample taken for sequencing was PBMCs. The sequence was obtained from a human donor in good health (CMV status not recorded). Some clones in this sample may be carry-over from other donors' samples. CDR3 DNA sequence: TGTGCCAGCAGCTTAGGGGCGACCCTAGGGTACTTC. This sequence encodes CASSLGATLGYF.